This TCR beta chain was sequenced in a study of blood T cell repertoires in COVID-19. Libraries were prepared by immunoSEQ multiplex PCR; TCRdb keeps only in-frame clonotypes and omits some of them. The table includes about 190,000 clones, 82% detected once. The CDR3 is 14 amino acids. Germline V CDR1 and CDR2: SGHTA, FQGNSA. The table lists this clone with a count of one. At one boundary the junction diverges from the germline segment, which might be a read error. The sequencing sample was made of peripheral blood. The receptor's source is a woman aged 55-69 years with COVID-19, enrolled during active disease. The rearrangement joins TRBV7-2 to TRBJ1-3; 7 bases map to TRBD1. Here the CDR3 DNA reads TGTGCCAGCAGCTCCTCGCACAGGGGAAGCACCATATATTTT. It is translated as CASSSSHRGSTIYF.